A single sample gave rise to the 3 T cell receptor beta chains below, sequenced in a study of breast tumors, draining lymph nodes, adjacent tissues. Samples came from axillary lymph nodes draining the breast cancer. TCRdb re-called the multiplex PCR reads through MiXCR, storing one row per CDR3 protein. The data show 150,000 to 200,000 distinct CDR3 sequences, with 30% to 35% seen just once and 3.5% to 4.5% held by the top ten. The sample comprised axillary lymph node tissue. All receptors come from a female donor with breast cancer. Some clones in this sample may be carry-over from other donors' samples.

The CDR3 bases are TGTGCCAGCAGTTTATTTTCCGGAAACACCATATATTTT. Protein: CASSLFSGNTIYF. The V gene is TRBV27, the J gene TRBJ1-3, with no clear D. The CDR3 is 13 amino acids. V lost 1 base, J lost 4 bases, and 5 bases lay in between. Germline CDR1 is MNHEY and CDR2 is SMNVEV (reference sequence).

This clonotype was counted many times. The rearrangement uses TRBV2 and TRBJ2-1; D may match TRBD1 or TRBD2 (5 bases each). Germline loops: CDR1 SNHLY, CDR2 FYNNEI. Trimming took 7 bases from V and 1 from J, leaving 14 bases between them. The CDR3 spans 15 residues. CDR3 amino acids: CASMRGEGSYNEQFF. The CDR3 DNA follows: TGTGCCAGCATGAGGGGAGAGGGGTCCTACAATGAGCAGTTCTTC.

Details on this clonotype: In this CDR3 the conserved last residue, phenylalanine or tryptophan, is missing, so a read error is likely. The chain links TRBV19 to TRBJ1-6; possible D gene TRBD1, 6 bases. Trimming shortened V by 7 bases and J by 7 bases, and 11 bases separated the two germline ends. Germline V gene sequence: CDR1 LNHDA, CDR2 SQIVND (reference sequence). The CDR3 is 13 amino acids. CDR3 in amino acids: CASNSRGNSPLHL. The DNA for the CDR3 is TGTGCCAGTAACAGTAGGGGGAATTCACCCCTCCACTTG.